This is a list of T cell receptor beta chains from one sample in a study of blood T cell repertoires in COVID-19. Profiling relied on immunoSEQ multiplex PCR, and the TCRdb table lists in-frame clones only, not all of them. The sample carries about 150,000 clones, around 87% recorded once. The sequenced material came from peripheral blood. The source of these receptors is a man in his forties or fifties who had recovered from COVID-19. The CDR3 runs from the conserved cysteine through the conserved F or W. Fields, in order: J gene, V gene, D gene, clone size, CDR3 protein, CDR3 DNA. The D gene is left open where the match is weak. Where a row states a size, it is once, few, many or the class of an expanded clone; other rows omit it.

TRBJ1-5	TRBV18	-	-	CASSITVDSNQPQHF	TGTGCCAGCTCAATAACAGTGGATAGCAATCAGCCCCAGCATTTT
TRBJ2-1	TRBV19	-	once	CASSIDIRNEQFF	TGTGCCAGTAGTATCGACATCCGTAATGAGCAGTTCTTC
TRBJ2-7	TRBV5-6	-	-	CASSRDRGEQYF	TGTGCCAGCAGCCGTGACAGAGGTGAGCAGTACTTC
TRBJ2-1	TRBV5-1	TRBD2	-	CASSFGVAGGNEQFF	TGCGCCAGCAGCTTTGGGGTAGCGGGGGGTAATGAGCAGTTCTTC
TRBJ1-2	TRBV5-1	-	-	CASSFRMDSYGYTF	TGCGCCAGCAGCTTCCGGATGGACTCCTATGGCTACACCTTC
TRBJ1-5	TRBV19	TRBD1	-	CASSLQGENQPQHF	TGTGCCAGTAGTCTTCAGGGGGAGAATCAGCCCCAGCATTTT
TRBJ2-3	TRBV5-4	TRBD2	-	CASSFPPSGGAGSTDTQYF	TGTGCCAGCAGCTTCCCACCTAGCGGGGGGGCGGGTTCGACAGATACGCAGTATTTT
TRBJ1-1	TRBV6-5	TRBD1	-	CASRQGVNTEAFF	TGTGCCAGCAGACAGGGGGTGAACACTGAAGCTTTCTTT
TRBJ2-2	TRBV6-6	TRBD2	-	CASSPPDDSGGSLTGELFF	TGTGCCAGCAGTCCCCCGGACGACTCCGGGGGGTCCCTCACCGGGGAGCTGTTTTTT
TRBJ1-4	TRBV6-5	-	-	CASRRTATNEKLFF	TGTGCCAGCAGGAGGACAGCAACTAATGAAAAACTGTTTTTT
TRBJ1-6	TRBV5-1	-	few	CASRDRVRGRNSPLHF	TGCGCCAGCAGGGACCGAGTTAGGGGTAGAAATTCACCCCTCCACTTT
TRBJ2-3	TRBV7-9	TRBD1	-	CASRGTWQGAADTQYF	TGTGCCAGCAGGGGGACCTGGCAGGGGGCTGCAGATACGCAGTATTTT
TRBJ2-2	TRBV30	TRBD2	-	CAWSHALAGGPGELFF	TGTGCCTGGAGTCATGCACTAGCGGGGGGGCCCGGGGAGCTGTTTTTT
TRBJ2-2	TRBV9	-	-	CASSVGGRPGELFF	TGTGCCAGCAGCGTAGGGGGGAGGCCTGGGGAGCTGTTTTTT
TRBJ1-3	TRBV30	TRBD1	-	CAWIQGDPRFSGNTIYF	TGTGCCTGGATTCAGGGGGACCCCCGCTTCTCTGGAAACACCATATATTTT
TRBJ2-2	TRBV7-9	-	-	CASSLAPSSANTGELFF	TGTGCCAGCAGCTTAGCTCCTAGCAGCGCGAACACCGGGGAGCTGTTTTTT
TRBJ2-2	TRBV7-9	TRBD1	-	CASSSGTGGTGELFF	TGTGCCAGCAGCTCCGGGACAGGGGGGACCGGGGAGCTGTTTTTT
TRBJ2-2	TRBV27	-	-	CASNYRGRGGSGELFF	TGTGCCAGCAACTACAGGGGCAGGGGAGGATCCGGGGAGCTGTTTTTT
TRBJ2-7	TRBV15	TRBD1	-	CATSRDSTGGGEQYF	TGTGCCACCAGCAGAGATTCGACAGGGGGCGGCGAGCAGTACTTC
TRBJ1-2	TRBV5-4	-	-	CASSTRTDNYGYTF	TGTGCCAGCAGCACCCGGACAGACAACTATGGCTACACCTTC
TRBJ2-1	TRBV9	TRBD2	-	CASRSTGTSPYNEQFF	TGTGCCAGCAGGTCGACCGGGACTAGCCCCTACAATGAGCAGTTCTTC
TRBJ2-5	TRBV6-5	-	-	CASRQTRQETQYF	TGTGCCAGCAGACAGACTAGGCAAGAGACCCAGTACTTC
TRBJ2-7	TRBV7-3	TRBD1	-	CASSLGGQGYEQYF	TGTGCCAGCAGCTTAGGTGGACAGGGCTACGAGCAGTACTTC
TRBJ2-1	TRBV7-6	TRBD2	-	CASSLPSGGINEQFF	TGTGCCAGCAGCTTACCCAGCGGGGGTATCAATGAGCAGTTCTTC
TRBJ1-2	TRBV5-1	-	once	CASSLEYSSNYGYTF	TGCGCCAGCAGCTTGGAATACAGCTCCAACTATGGCTACACCTTC
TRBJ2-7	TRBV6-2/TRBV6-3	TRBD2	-	CASSYSASGGVSSYEQYF	TGTGCCAGCAGTTACAGCGCTAGCGGGGGGGTCTCCTCCTACGAGCAGTACTTC
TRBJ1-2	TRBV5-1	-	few	CASSLEVGSNYGYTF	TGCGCCAGCAGCCTGGAGGTTGGTAGCAACTATGGCTACACCTTC
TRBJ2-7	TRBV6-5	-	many	CASSYRGKGNEQYF	TGTGCCAGCAGTTACAGGGGGAAAGGGAACGAGCAGTACTTC
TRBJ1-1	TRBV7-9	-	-	CASSSPQDFTEAFF	TGTGCCAGCAGCTCACCTCAAGACTTTACTGAAGCTTTCTTT
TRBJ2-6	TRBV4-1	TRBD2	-	CASGRVTGANVLTF	TGCGCCAGCGGGAGGGTCACTGGGGCCAACGTCCTGACTTTC
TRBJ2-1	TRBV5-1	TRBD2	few	CASSWTSADGWQFF	TGCGCCAGCAGCTGGACTAGCGCGGATGGTTGGCAGTTCTTC
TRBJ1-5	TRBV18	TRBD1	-	CASSQLQGPNQPQHF	TGTGCCAGCTCCCAATTACAGGGGCCGAATCAGCCCCAGCATTTT
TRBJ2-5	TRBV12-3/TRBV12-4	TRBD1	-	CASTQDRGETQYF	TGTGCCAGCACCCAAGACAGGGGTGAGACCCAGTACTTC
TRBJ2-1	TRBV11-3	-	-	CASSQGGGPYNEQFF	TGTGCCAGCAGCCAAGGGGGGGGCCCCTACAATGAGCAGTTCTTC
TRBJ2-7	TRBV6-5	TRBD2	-	CASIIRGGSYEQYF	TGTGCCAGCATCATCCGGGGGGGGTCCTACGAGCAGTACTTC
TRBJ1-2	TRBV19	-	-	CASSSPGIGYGYTF	TGTGCCAGTAGTAGCCCGGGAATAGGCTATGGCTACACCTTC
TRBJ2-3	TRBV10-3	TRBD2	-	CAISGASGGGMDTQYF	TGTGCCATCAGTGGGGCTAGCGGTGGTGGCATGGATACGCAGTATTTT
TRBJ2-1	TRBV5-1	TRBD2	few	CASRKTSGVGGNEQFF	TGCGCCAGCAGGAAGACTAGCGGGGTGGGCGGCAATGAGCAGTTCTTC
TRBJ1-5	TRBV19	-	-	CASSIALGPNQPQHF	TGTGCCAGTAGTATCGCTCTAGGTCCCAATCAGCCCCAGCATTTT
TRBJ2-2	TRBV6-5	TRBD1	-	CASSYNRDRGTGELFF	TGTGCCAGCAGTTATAACCGGGACAGGGGGACCGGGGAGCTGTTTTTT
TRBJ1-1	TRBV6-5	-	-	CASSSRGARNTEAFF	TGTGCCAGCAGTTCGCGGGGGGCGAGGAACACTGAAGCTTTCTTT
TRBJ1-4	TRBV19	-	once	CASTPNKATNEKLFF	TGTGCCAGTACCCCCAACAAAGCAACTAATGAAAAACTGTTTTTT
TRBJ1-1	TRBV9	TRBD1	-	CASSVQGADTEAFF	TGTGCCAGCAGCGTTCAGGGGGCGGACACTGAAGCTTTCTTT
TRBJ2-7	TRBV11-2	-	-	CASSTDRSSYEQYF	TGTGCCAGCAGCACAGACAGGTCTTCCTACGAGCAGTACTTC
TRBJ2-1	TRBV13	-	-	CASSLAAEYYNEQFF	TGTGCCAGCAGCTTAGCGGCGGAGTACTACAATGAGCAGTTCTTC